The 11 T cell receptor beta chains below all came from one sample that was sequenced in a study of T cells in Graves' hyperthyroidism and ophthalmopathy. Amplification yielded TCR beta CDR3 regions, with RNA transcripts as the source. An initial round of RT-PCR targeting the TCR CDR3 relied on the HTBI primer set. TCRdb re-analysed the multiplex PCR reads in MiXCR, keeping a single row per CDR3 protein. The sample shows some 350,000 distinct CDR3 sequences, less than 20% of them seen only once. Sequencing used blood. Source of these receptors: a woman under 30 with Graves' hyperthyroidism that later progressed to Graves' ophthalmopathy.

The V gene is TRBV20-1, the J gene TRBJ2-3, with 15 bases lining up with TRBD2. Trimming at V came to 3 bases and at J to 0 bases, leaving 4 bases not matched to a gene. The CDR3 is 17 amino acids. The germline V gene has CDR1 DFQATT and CDR2 SNEGSKA (reference sequence). CDR3 sequence reads: CSARRGTSGRSTDTQYF. DNA of the CDR3: TGCAGTGCTAGGCGAGGGACTAGCGGGAGGAGCACAGATACGCAGTATTTT.

This clonotype showed up many times. CDR3 nucleotide sequence: TGTGCCAGCAGCCTCCTGACTAGCGGGAGCTACAATGAGCAGTTCTTC. This translates into CASSLLTSGSYNEQFF. This rearrangement joins TRBV11-2 to TRBJ2-1, with 12 bases fitting TRBD2. The V and J ends lost 5 bases and 3 bases, in that order; junction bases with no gene match: 5. The CDR3 is made up of 16 amino acids. CDR1 SGHAT and CDR2 FQNNGV come from the germline V gene. Drawing the rest from reference TRBV11-2 and TRBJ2-1, the complete variable domain is EAGVAQSPRYKIIEKRQSVAFWCNPISGHATLYWYQQILGQGPKLLIQFQNNGVVDDSQLPKDRFSAERLKGVDSTLKIQPAKLEDSAVYLCASSLLTSGSYNEQFFGPGTRLTVL.

A few counts support this clonotype. The chain has TRBV19 and TRBJ2-5; D is possibly TRBD1 (6 bases). This CDR3 has 14 amino acids. Trimming left V 1 base short and J 4 bases short, with 10 bases between. Per germline, CDR1 LNHDA and CDR2 SQIVND (reference sequence). The CDR3 protein is CASSIGTARETQYF. The CDR3, as DNA: TGTGCCAGTAGTATAGGGACAGCCCGAGAGACCCAGTACTTC.

This clonotype was recorded many times. The chain recombines TRBV6-1 with TRBJ1-2; 8 bases fit TRBD1. Germline-derived CDR1 and CDR2 are MNHNS and SASEGT. This CDR3 spans 16 amino acids. V shed 5 bases and J 0 bases; nucleotides not matched to a gene: 8. The CDR3 protein is CASSPNRGESNYGYTF. The CDR3 DNA reads as TGTGCCAGCAGTCCGAACAGGGGGGAGTCTAACTATGGCTACACCTTC.

There are many counts of this clonotype. The gene calls are TRBV11-1 and TRBJ1-5, with unresolved D. Trimming stripped 1 base from V and 5 bases from J, with 6 bases between. Germline V gene lookup returns CDR1 SGHAT and CDR2 FQDESV (reference sequence). The CDR3 has 13 residues. In nucleotides, the CDR3 is TGTGCCAGCAGCTTAGTTTCCGATCAGCCCCAGCATTTT. Encoded protein: CASSLVSDQPQHF.

The chain couples TRBV7-9 to TRBJ2-2; 7 bases match TRBD1. V shed 2 bases and J 6 bases; nucleotides not matched to a gene: 3. This CDR3 is built from 14 residues. Germline lookup yields CDR1 SEHNR and CDR2 FQNEAQ (reference sequence). CDR3 bases: TGTGCCAGCAGCTTATGGACAGGACCCGGGGAGCTGTTTTTT. This encodes CASSLWTGPGELFF.

This clonotype was observed many times. This sequence joins TRBV7-2 and TRBJ2-7; D might be TRBD2 (6 bases). CDR1 is SGHTA and CDR2 is FQGNSA in the germline V gene. The CDR3 extends over 16 amino acids. The V end was cut by 7 bases, the J end by 2 bases, with 21 bases between. DNA for the CDR3: TGTGCCAGCACCACGGCGGGAACTAGCTTTACCTACGAGCAGTACTTC. This codes for CASTTAGTSFTYEQYF.

This clonotype was counted between two and nine times. The rearrangement uses TRBV29-1 and TRBJ2-1, with D tentatively TRBD1 (5 bases). The CDR3 consists of 14 residues. V was trimmed by 7 bases and J by 4 bases, leaving 17 bases between them. Germline CDR1 and CDR2: SQVTM and ANQGSEA. This chain's CDR3 is CSATAGNRYNEQFF. The CDR3, as DNA: TGCAGCGCCACTGCAGGGAATAGGTACAATGAGCAGTTCTTC.

This clonotype was seen only a few times. In DNA, the CDR3 is TGTGCCAGCAGCTCCATCTCTACCATCTACGAGCAGTACTTC. Amino acid sequence: CASSSISTIYEQYF. The chain joins TRBV7-9 to TRBJ2-7; D gene uncertain. Trimming cost V 4 bases and J 3 bases, with 13 bases left between them. The length of the CDR3 is 14 residues. Germline assignment: CDR1 SEHNR and CDR2 FQNEAQ (reference sequence).

This clonotype showed up many times. V is TRBV18 and J is TRBJ2-7; D is possibly TRBD2 (5 bases). Germline V lookup: CDR1 KGHSH, CDR2 LQKENI. Trimming shortened V by 5 bases and J by 0 bases, and 11 bases separated the two germline ends. The CDR3 runs to 14 residues. The CDR3 bases are TGTGCCAGCTCATTCGAGCGGAGCTCCTACGAGCAGTACTTC. It translates to CASSFERSSYEQYF. Full variable domain (remainder filled in from reference TRBV18 and TRBJ2-7): NAGVMQNPRHLVRRRGQEARLRCSPMKGHSHVYWYRQLPEEGLKFMVYLQKENIIDESGMPKERFSAEFPKEGPSILRIQQVVRGDSAAYFCASSFERSSYEQYFGPGTRLTVT.

The chain employs TRBV4-2 and TRBJ2-5; D tentatively reads TRBD1 or TRBD2 (5 bases each). The germline V gene has CDR1 LGHNA and CDR2 YNFKEQ. The CDR3 runs to 14 residues. Trimming stripped 0 bases from V and 4 bases from J, with 9 bases between. As DNA, the CDR3 is TGTGCCAGCAGCCAAGATATGGGGACAGAGACCCAGTACTTC. Protein product: CASSQDMGTETQYF.